The entry that follows covers one T cell receptor beta chain sequence. Its antigen is unknown. Base qualities are missing; no much larger clone stands one base away. This entry is derived from a study of cytomegalovirus exposure and HLA in healthy donors (dated by TCRdb to about 2017). General notes on the study: An earlier analysis of more than 550 of the donors reported approximately 280 Gb of sequence data and 95 million to 120 million unique TCR beta sequences obtained from roughly 180 million T cells. Among 350 to 400 genotyped donors of the cohort, an average of roughly 240,000 unique TCR beta nucleotide sequences were sequenced per donor, around 20% of them non-productive. Of the 350 to 450 genotyped donors, 80% to 90% were placed in the genetic ancestry cluster associated with self-reported Caucasian donors. Donor age, sex, ethnicity and CMV serostatus were compiled alongside the repertoire data. In a later genetic analysis, genome-wide SNP genotypes for about three fifths of the roughly 670 donors were used, and that subset was treated as a discovery cohort. A later analysis re-analyzed previously published TCR beta repertoires from roughly 600 donors and added high-resolution HLA genotyping to study TCR occurrence patterns. Besides the first cohort of roughly 640 subjects, a separate validation cohort made up of some 110 different subjects was used. The number of donors typed differed by locus, with roughly 629-640 for A, B, C, DRB1 and DQB1, around 500 for DQA1, 600 to 610 for DPA1, and about 450 for DPB1. Because of strong linkage in the cohort, 4 to 6 DR-DQ haplotypes were treated as single units for association and clustering. All discovery cohort repertoires had been generated on a single sequencing platform. The study aimed to test whether cataloging public T cell receptors could reveal signatures of past pathogen exposure. An early release that covered several hundred HLA-typed donors contained approximately 300 gigabases of sequencing data and about 84 million unique TCR sequences. To predict cytomegalovirus infection status, the study brought together high-throughput TCR immunosequencing, statistical association of individual TCRs with disease status, and machine learning. HLA typing covered class I and class II loci at four-digit resolution. An earlier analysis of 587 of the donors used high-throughput TCR beta sequencing to judge whether each TCR beta V gene segment behaved as functional or pseudogenic. The study profiled the T cell repertoires of hundreds of subjects by immunosequencing and related them to cytomegalovirus serostatus. The later analysis used no new phenotypic data to find candidate immune exposures, relying instead on TCR beta sequences and their occurrence across donors.

The library relied on the immunoSEQ multiplex PCR assay. For the multiplex PCR, a mixture combining 60 forward primers for TCR Vbeta segments and 13 reverse primers for TCR Jbeta segments was used. The CDR3 region of rearranged TCR beta genes was amplified from genomic DNA with a multiplex PCR assay. On the Illumina HiSeq System, the amplified TCR beta libraries were sequenced as 87-base-pair reads. As for how the authors treated the data: A later analysis counted tens of millions of unique TCR beta chains across the 666 repertoires, and around 9.9 million of these chains were shared by at least two donors. To remove PCR and sequencing errors, raw reads were error-corrected and collapsed into unique sequences using a nearest-neighbor algorithm that merged closely related sequences. CDR3 sequences were aligned to IMGT reference sequences to assign V, D and J gene segments. For a sequence to be retained, a match of at least six nucleotides to both a V gene segment and a J gene segment was required. Rearrangements were classified as productive when the CDR3 lacked stop codons and remained in frame with V and J, and all other rearrangements were classified as non-productive. CDR3 was defined by IMGT convention, running from the second conserved V-encoded cysteine to the conserved J-encoded phenylalanine. Sequences without an unambiguous match to a single V gene segment were excluded from the earlier analysis of about 600 of the donors. In an earlier analysis of 450 to 700 of the donors, V segments were called functional above 56.7% productive rearrangements and were called segregating when the between-donor standard deviation exceeded 5%. To diagnose cytomegalovirus status from the catalog of TCR beta chain sequences, a statistical classification framework was built. In a later analysis, V and J genes were assigned by comparing TCR nucleotide sequences against IMGT/GENE-DB human TR gene sequences. A later analysis assigned CDR3 sequences and most-parsimonious VDJ recombination scenarios with the TCRdist pipeline. In a later analysis, each TCR beta chain was defined by its CDR3 amino acid sequence together with its V-gene family, and reads lacking a unique V-gene family were excluded. As a way to deal with suspected cross-contamination and a sequencing artifact, a later analysis dropped approximately 570 nucleotide sequences that were highly shared and had low generation probability. For each public chain, a later analysis derived a clonal expansion index from normalized ranks of inferred template counts within each repertoire. Generation probabilities in a later analysis came from a VDJ recombination model fitted to out-of-frame rearrangements, and those results were checked against IGoR. In a later analysis, TCR-TCR, TCR-HLA and TCR-CMV co-occurrence was scored with hypergeometric tests, and a repertoire-size bias correction was applied to TCR pairs. A later analysis estimated false discovery rates by permuting HLA or CMV assignments 20 times. A later analysis grouped co-occurring TCRs with DBSCAN, adding TCRdist sequence similarity when clustering within HLA-allele-positive subsets. Repertoires with fewer than 30,000 or more than 120,000 public chains, plus five repertoires with anomalous nucleotide sharing, were excluded from co-occurrence clustering. The table comes from immuneACCESS by way of TCRdb, which keeps in-frame sequences with V and J called. Part of the clones is missing from these tables; in studies checked, under half for an unresolved V gene and the rest for unknown reasons. V, J and clone size are those of that table, while D and trimming were read from the DNA. Present in this sample are about 130,000 clones, approximately 80% of which were seen just once. Roughly 3% of the sample is in the top ten clones.

The CDR3 covers 15 residues, taking in both the cysteine and the phenylalanine. Only CDR3 DNA is held: 45 bases, read in frame from base 1. Sequences SGHRS (CDR1) and YFSETQ (CDR2) are obtained from the germline V gene. V drops 4 bases and J drops 4 bases, leaving 16 bases in between. The cohort was made up of about 670 healthy bone marrow donors. Cohort members were all nominally healthy when sampled, although unrecorded immune exposures were likely present. The donor was CMV seronegative and was included in the group of under 450 seronegative cohort members. Every donor gave a peripheral blood sample, and the peripheral blood mononuclear cells from that sample were used for TCR beta sequencing. Genomic DNA extraction from the blood cell samples was performed with the Qiagen DNeasy Blood Extraction Kit. Study-level results and caveats: The only immune exposure information available for the cohort was CMV serostatus. Most TCR sequences were observed very rarely across donors, whereas some public TCRs were present in many individuals. The classifier was reported to diagnose cytomegalovirus status with high specificity and sensitivity in both the original and validation cohorts. In a later analysis, HLA-associated TCR beta chains showed more clonal expansion and lower generation probabilities than non-associated chains that were equally common. At a false discovery rate of 0.05, a later analysis linked 16,000 or so TCR beta sequences to specific HLA alleles. Because HLA typing was unavailable for some donors at each locus, only the typed subset was used in association tests. The 87-base-pair reads could not distinguish some IMGT-functional V segments, including TRBV6-2 and TRBV6-3, so those segments were excluded. In an earlier analysis of approximately 590 of the donors, most TCR beta V segments were observed in productive rearrangements about 90% or about 30% of the time, broadly matching IMGT annotations. Several of the top co-occurrence clusters appeared to be linked to parvovirus B19, influenza, CMV and Epstein-Barr virus, according to a later analysis. Approximately 18 rarely observed V segments, including chromosome 9 orphons, were excluded from the earlier analysis of just under 600 of the donors because counts were too low. In this cohort, only TCR beta chains were sequenced, and detectable features were limited by the absence of alpha or paired-chain data. A cluster of highly shared sequence variants was judged likely to be a technical artifact of the sequencing pipeline. V-gene and J-gene trimming of TCR beta chains was associated with a missense DCLRE1C variant in a later genetic analysis, and the association was replicated in an independent cohort. Linkage disequilibrium might explain the correlated functional status among segregating V segments, but an unknown experimental factor could not be excluded. A later analysis found that most CMV-associated TCR beta chains appeared HLA-restricted, with HLA associations seemingly driven largely by CMV exposure. When HLA alleles, especially DR and DQ, strongly co-occurred, TCR associations were difficult to assign to individual alleles. Presence/absence analyses assumed roughly uniform sequencing depth across donors, an assumption that may not hold. A further reported finding was that TCR beta sequences accurately predicted the HLA-A and HLA-B alleles for most subjects in the first cohort. The study listed 150 to 200 TCR beta chains as associated with cytomegalovirus. In a later analysis, the rate of TCR association differed among HLA loci, with DRB1 alleles having the most associated TCRs and HLA-C alleles having the fewest. According to the authors, the approach could potentially be generalized to other disease states and immunological phenotypes. Compared with the approximately 710-donor mean, donors in an Asian-associated ancestry cluster had fewer N-insertions in productive TCRs, according to a later genetic analysis. A few of the identified cytomegalovirus-associated TCR beta chains were confirmed in vitro to be specific for cytomegalovirus antigens.

This clonotype originated in a man aged 45 to 65 in good health and CMV-seronegative. The chain is encoded by TRBV5-1 joined to TRBJ2-3, with no confidently assigned D gene. Sequencing was performed on PBMCs. The nucleotides read TGCGCCAGCAGCCCTGGGTTACGGGTAGCAGATACGCAGTATTTT. It is translated as CASSPGLRVADTQYF.